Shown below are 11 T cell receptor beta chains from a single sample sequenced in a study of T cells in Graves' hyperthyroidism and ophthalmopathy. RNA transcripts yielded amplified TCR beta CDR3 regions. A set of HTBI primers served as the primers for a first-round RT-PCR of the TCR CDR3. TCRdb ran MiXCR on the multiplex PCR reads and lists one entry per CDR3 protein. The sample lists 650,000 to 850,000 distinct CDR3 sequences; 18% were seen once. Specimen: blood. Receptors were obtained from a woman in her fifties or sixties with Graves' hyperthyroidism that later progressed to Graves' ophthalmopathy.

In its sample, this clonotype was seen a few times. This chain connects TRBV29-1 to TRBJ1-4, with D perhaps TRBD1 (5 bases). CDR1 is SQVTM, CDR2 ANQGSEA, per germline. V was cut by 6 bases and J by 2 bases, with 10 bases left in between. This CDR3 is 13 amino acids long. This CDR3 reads CSVLRETNEKLFF. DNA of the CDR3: TGCAGCGTGCTCAGGGAGACTAATGAAAAACTGTTTTTT.

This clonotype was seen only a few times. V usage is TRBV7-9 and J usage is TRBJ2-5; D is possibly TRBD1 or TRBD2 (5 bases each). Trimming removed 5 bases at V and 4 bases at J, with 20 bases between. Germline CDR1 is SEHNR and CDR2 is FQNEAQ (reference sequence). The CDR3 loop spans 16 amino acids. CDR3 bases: TGTGCCAGCAGCCCAGATGCGTGGGGCCGGGGAGAGACCCAGTACTTC. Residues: CASSPDAWGRGETQYF.

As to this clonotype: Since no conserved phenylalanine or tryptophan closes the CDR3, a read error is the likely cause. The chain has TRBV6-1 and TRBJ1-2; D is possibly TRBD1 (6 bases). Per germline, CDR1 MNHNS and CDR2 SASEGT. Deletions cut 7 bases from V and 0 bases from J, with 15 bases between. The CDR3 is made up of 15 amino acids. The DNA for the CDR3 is TGTGCCAGCATGCGGACAGCTTGGGCTAACTATGGCTACACCTCC. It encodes CASMRTAWANYGYTS.

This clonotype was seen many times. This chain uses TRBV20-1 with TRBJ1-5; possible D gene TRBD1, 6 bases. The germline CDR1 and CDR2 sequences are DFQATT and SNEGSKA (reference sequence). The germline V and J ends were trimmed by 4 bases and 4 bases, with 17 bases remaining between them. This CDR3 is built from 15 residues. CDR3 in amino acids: CSATLGTSQNQPQHF. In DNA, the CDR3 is TGCAGTGCTACCCTCGGGACATCTCAGAATCAGCCCCAGCATTTT.

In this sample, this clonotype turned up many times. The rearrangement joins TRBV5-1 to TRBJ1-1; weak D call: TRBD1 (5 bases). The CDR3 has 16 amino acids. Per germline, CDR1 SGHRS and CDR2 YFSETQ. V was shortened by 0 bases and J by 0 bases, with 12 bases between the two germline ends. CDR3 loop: CASSLEMMTVNTEAFF. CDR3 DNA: TGCGCCAGCAGCTTGGAGATGATGACAGTGAACACTGAAGCTTTCTTT. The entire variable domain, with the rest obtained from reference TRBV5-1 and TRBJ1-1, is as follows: KAGVTQTPRYLIKTRGQQVTLSCSPISGHRSVSWYQQTPGQGLQFLFEYFSETQRNKGNFPGRFSGRQFSNSRSEMNVSTLELGDSALYLCASSLEMMTVNTEAFFGQGTRLTVV.

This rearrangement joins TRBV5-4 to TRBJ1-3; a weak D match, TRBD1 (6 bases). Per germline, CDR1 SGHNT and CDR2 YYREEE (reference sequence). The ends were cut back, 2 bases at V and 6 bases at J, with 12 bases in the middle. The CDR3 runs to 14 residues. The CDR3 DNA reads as TGTGCCAGCAGCTTTAGACAGGAGCCAAACACCATATATTTT. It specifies CASSFRQEPNTIYF. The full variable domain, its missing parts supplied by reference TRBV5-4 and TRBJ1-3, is ETGVTQSPTHLIKTRGQQVTLRCSSQSGHNTVSWYQQALGQGPQFIFQYYREEENGRGNFPPRFSGLQFPNYSSELNVNALELDDSALYLCASSFRQEPNTIYFGEGSWLTVV.

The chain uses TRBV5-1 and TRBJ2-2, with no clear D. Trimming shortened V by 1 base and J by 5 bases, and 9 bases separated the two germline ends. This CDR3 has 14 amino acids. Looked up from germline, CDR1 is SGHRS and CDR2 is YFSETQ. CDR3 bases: TGCGCCAGCAGCTTGACAGAGCTTACCGGGGAGCTGTTTTTT. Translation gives CASSLTELTGELFF.

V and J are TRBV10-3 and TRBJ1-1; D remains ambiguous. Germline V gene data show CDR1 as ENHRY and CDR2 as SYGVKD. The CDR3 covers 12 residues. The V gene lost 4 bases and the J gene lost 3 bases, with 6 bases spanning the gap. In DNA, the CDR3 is TGTGCCATCAGTGTCCGGGACACTGAAGCTTTCTTT. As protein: CAISVRDTEAFF.

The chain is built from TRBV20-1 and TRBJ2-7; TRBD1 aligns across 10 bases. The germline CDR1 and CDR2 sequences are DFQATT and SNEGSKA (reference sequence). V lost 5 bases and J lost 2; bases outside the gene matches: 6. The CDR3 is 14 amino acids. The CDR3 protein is CSAPRQGAAYEQYF. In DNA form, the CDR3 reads TGCAGTGCTCCCCGACAGGGGGCAGCCTACGAGCAGTACTTC.

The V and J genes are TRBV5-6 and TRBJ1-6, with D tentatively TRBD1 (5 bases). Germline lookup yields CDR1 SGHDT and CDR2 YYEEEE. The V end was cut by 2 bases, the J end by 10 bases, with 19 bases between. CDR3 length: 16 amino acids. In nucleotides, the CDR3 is TGTGCCAGCAGCTTAGCTTGGCGGGACCGCGGATCACCCCTCCACTTT. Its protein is CASSLAWRDRGSPLHF.

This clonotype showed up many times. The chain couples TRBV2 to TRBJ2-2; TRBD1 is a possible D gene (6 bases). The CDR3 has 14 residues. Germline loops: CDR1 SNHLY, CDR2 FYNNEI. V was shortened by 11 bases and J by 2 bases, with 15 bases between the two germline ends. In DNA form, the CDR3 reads TGTGCCGACTCTGAGGACAGTAACACCGGGGAGCTGTTTTTT. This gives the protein CADSEDSNTGELFF.